These T cell receptor beta chains were read from a single sample in a study of tumor-infiltrating lymphocytes in primary liver carcinoma. MiXCR, applied by TCRdb to the multiplex PCR reads, yields one record per CDR3 protein. The data contain approximately 120,000 distinct CDR3 sequences, 60% to 80% of them singletons. The specimen sequenced was liver tumor tissue from sampling region 3. Source of these receptors: an older woman with primary liver carcinoma and hepatitis B virus infection. CDR3s include the opening cysteine and the closing phenylalanine or tryptophan. D genes are given only for firm matches. Only some rows state a clone size, as once, few, many or a class for expanded clones.

TRBV7-9	16	TRBJ2-1	-	TRBD2	TGTGCCAGGAGCTCGCGAATTAGCGGGAGGTTAAATGAGCAGTTCTTC	CARSSRISGRLNEQFF
TRBV12-3/TRBV12-4	11	TRBJ1-1	many	-	TGTGCCAGCAGTTTCGCGGGGAAGGCTTTCTTT	CASSFAGKAFF
TRBV6-1	12	TRBJ2-7	many	-	TGTGCCAGCATCCGAGAGGGGTTGAAGCAGTACTTC	CASIREGLKQYF
TRBV28	16	TRBJ2-7	-	-	TGTGCCAGCAGGGGACGGGGTAATGAGGTGTCCTACGAGCAGTACTTC	CASRGRGNEVSYEQYF
TRBV6-5	14	TRBJ2-1	many	-	TGTGCCAGCAGTTACTCGAGTCTGGGTAATGAGCAGTTCTTC	CASSYSSLGNEQFF
TRBV29-1	15	TRBJ2-1	-	-	TGCAGTACCACGACTAGTCATTCTTGTCCCGATGAGCAGTTCTTC	CSTTTSHSCPDEQFF
TRBV25-1	14	TRBJ2-5	-	-	TGTGCCAGCACGGCAGCGAGGGGCTTAGGGACCCAGTACTTC	CASTAARGLGTQYF
TRBV29-1	14	TRBJ2-3	-	-	TGCAGCGTTGAAGACCCGCGGGGCACAGATACACAGTGTTTT	CSVEDPRGTDTQCF
TRBV11-3	14	TRBJ2-1	-	-	TGTGCCAGCGCGCCCAAGGGAACCTACAATAAGCAGTCCTTC	CASAPKGTYNKQSF
TRBV5-5	15	TRBJ1-6	-	-	TGTGCCAGCAGCTTGATCAGGGGCCTTGATTCACCCCTCCAATTT	CASSLIRGLDSPLQF
TRBV7-9	16	TRBJ2-1	-	TRBD2	TGTGCCAGCAGTCGTCCACTAGCGGGAGGGCTTGATGAGCAGTTCTTC	CASSRPLAGGLDEQFF
TRBV9	15	TRBJ2-1	-	TRBD2	TGTGCCAGCAGCGCGGGGACTAGCGGTCTCATTGAGCAGTTCTTC	CASSAGTSGLIEQFF
TRBV29-1	13	TRBJ2-1	many	TRBD1	TGCAGCGGACGGGGACAGGGGGCCAATGAGCAGTTCTTC	CSGRGQGANEQFF
TRBV10-2	17	TRBJ2-6	-	TRBD2	TGCGCCACTGAGAGACTAGCGGGGTTCTCTGGGGCCAACGTCCTGATTTTC	CATERLAGFSGANVLIF
TRBV6-5	14	TRBJ1-1	-	TRBD1	TGTGCCAGCAGTTATCAGGGGGCCTACGCTGAAGCTTTCTTT	CASSYQGAYAEAFF
TRBV11-2	15	TRBJ2-3	medium-sized	-	TGTGCCAGCAGCTTAATACCCGGCGCTACAGATACGCAGTATTTT	CASSLIPGATDTQYF
TRBV21-1	20	TRBJ2-3	few	-	TGTGCCAGCAGCAACCCCCCAGGGATACTAGCGGGAGGGCCAGGAGATACGCAGTATTTT	CASSNPPGILAGGPGDTQYF
TRBV13	13	TRBJ2-7	many	-	TGTGCCAGCAGCCCCGGGACCGGATACGAGCAGTACTTC	CASSPGTGYEQYF
TRBV11-3	14	TRBJ2-2	-	-	TGTGCCAGCAGCAGGGGAGAGGCGACCATGGAGCTGTTTTTT	CASSRGEATMELFF
TRBV4-2	16	TRBJ2-5	many	TRBD2	TGTGCCAGCAGCCAAGATCTTGCGGGAGCGAGGGAGACCCAGTACTTC	CASSQDLAGARETQYF
TRBV2	13	TRBJ2-5	-	TRBD1	TGTGCCAGCAGTACACAGGGGCAAGAGACCCAGTACTTC	CASSTQGQETQYF
TRBV28	12	TRBJ2-1	many	-	TGTGCCAGCAGTTTACCAGCGCCTGAGCAGTTCTTC	CASSLPAPEQFF
TRBV11-3	17	TRBJ2-1	-	-	TGTGCCAGTAGCTCCCGGGGGGCACGGACCATGGGCAATGAACTGTTCTTC	CASSSRGARTMGNELFF
TRBV11-3	14	TRBJ1-1	-	TRBD1	TGTACCAGCAGCCCGACAGGGGTGTACACTGAAGCCTTCTTT	CTSSPTGVYTEAFF
TRBV7-9	12	TRBJ2-7	-	-	TGTGCCAGCAATACGGGGAGGCGGGAGCAGTACTTC	CASNTGRREQYF
TRBV29-1	13	TRBJ2-2	-	-	TGCAGCGTTGGGCATACGAACACCGGGGAGCTATTTTTT	CSVGHTNTGELFF
TRBV5-1	15	TRBJ1-1	few	TRBD1	TGCGCCAGCAGCGGGGACAGGGCGAGTTACACTGAAGCTTTCTTT	CASSGDRASYTEAFF
TRBV7-2	12	TRBJ2-4	few	-	TGTGCCAGCAGCTTAGGTGGCAGGGAAAGGTACTTC	CASSLGGRERYF
TRBV4-1	13	TRBJ2-7	-	-	TGCCCCAGTAGCCAAGTTTCAGGCGACGAGCAGTACTTC	CPSSQVSGDEQYF
TRBV11-2	14	TRBJ1-4	-	-	TGTGCCAGCAGCCCCGGGTTGGGTAAGGAAAAACTGTTTTTT	CASSPGLGKEKLFF
TRBV29-1	10	TRBJ2-1	many	-	TGCAGCGGCGGGATCAATGAGCAGTTCTTC	CSGGINEQFF
TRBV11-1	13	TRBJ2-3	-	-	TGTACCAGCAGCTTTATTGGTACAGATACGCAGTATTTT	CTSSFIGTDTQYF
TRBV6-1	15	TRBJ1-1	many	-	TGTGCCAGCAGGGGAAAGACAGTGGGGAACACTGAAGCTTTCTTT	CASRGKTVGNTEAFF
TRBV19	19	TRBJ2-1	-	TRBD2	TGTGCCAGTAGTACCGACACCGGGACTAGCGGGCCCCTCGGCAATGAGCAGTTCTTC	CASSTDTGTSGPLGNEQFF
TRBV4-1	15	TRBJ2-2	-	-	TGCGCCAGCAGCATACAAGGAGGTTTCTCTGGGGGGCTGTTTTTT	CASSIQGGFSGGLFF
TRBV2	13	TRBJ1-5	-	-	TGTGCCAGCCCTGAGGGCGAGAATTCGCCCCAGCATTTT	CASPEGENSPQHF
TRBV6-1	13	TRBJ1-1	many	-	TGTGCCAGCAGTGAATGGAGGAACACTGAAGCTTTCTTT	CASSEWRNTEAFF